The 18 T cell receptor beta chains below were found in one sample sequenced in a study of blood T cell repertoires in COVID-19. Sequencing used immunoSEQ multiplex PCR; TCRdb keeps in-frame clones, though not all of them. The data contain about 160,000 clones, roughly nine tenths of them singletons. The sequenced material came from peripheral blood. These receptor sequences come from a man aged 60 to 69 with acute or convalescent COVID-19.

CDR3 sequence reads: CASSLDRRELFF. The CDR3 DNA reads as TGTGCCAGCAGCCTCGACAGGAGAGAGCTGTTTTTT. The chain links TRBV11-2 to TRBJ2-2; TRBD1 might be the D (6 bases). Germline assignment: CDR1 SGHAT and CDR2 FQNNGV. The CDR3 covers 12 residues. Trimming took off 5 bases at V and 11 bases at J, with 12 bases between the two ends.

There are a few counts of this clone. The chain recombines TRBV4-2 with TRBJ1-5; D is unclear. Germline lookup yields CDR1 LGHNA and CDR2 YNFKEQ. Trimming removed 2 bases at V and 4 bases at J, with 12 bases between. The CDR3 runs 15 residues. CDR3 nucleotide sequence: TGTGCCAGCAGCCAACATCGAGGAGGGAATCAGCCCCAGCATTTT. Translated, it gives CASSQHRGGNQPQHF.

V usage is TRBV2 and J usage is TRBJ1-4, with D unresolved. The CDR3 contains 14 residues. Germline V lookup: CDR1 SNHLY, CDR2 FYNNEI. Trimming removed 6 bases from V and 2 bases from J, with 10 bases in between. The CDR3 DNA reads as TGTGCCAGCAGGAGGGAAGGGACTAATGAAAAACTGTTTTTT. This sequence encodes CASRREGTNEKLFF.

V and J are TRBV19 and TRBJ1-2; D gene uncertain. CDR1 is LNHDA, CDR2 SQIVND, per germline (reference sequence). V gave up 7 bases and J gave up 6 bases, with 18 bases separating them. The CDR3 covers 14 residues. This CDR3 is CASKSLGRSDGYTF. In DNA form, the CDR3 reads TGTGCCAGTAAATCTTTGGGGAGGTCGGATGGCTACACCTTC.

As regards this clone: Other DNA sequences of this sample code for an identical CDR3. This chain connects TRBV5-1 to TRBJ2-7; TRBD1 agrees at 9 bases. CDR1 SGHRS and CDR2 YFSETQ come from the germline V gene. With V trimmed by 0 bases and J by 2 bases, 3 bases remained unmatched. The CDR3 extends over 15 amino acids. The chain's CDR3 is CASSLAGTGTYEQYF. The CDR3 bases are TGCGCCAGCAGCTTGGCGGGGACAGGGACCTACGAGCAGTACTTC.

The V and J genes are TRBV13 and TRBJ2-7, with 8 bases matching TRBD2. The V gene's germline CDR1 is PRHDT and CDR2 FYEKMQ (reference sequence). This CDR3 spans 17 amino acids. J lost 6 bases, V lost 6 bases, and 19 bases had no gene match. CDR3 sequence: CASSGGERGPHLGEQYF. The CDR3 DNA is TGTGCCAGCAGTGGCGGGGAGCGGGGGCCGCATTTGGGCGAGCAGTACTTC.

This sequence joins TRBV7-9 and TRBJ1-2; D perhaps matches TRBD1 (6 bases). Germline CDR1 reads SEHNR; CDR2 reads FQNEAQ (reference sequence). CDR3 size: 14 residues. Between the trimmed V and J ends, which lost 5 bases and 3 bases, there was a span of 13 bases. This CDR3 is CASSPGQTHYGYTF. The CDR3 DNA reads TGTGCCAGCAGCCCCGGACAGACCCACTATGGCTACACCTTC. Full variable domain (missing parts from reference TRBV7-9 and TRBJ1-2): DTGVSQNPRHKITKRGQNVTFRCDPISEHNRLYWYRQTLGQGPEFLTYFQNEAQLEKSRLLSDRFSAERPKGSFSTLEIQRTEQGDSAMYLCASSPGQTHYGYTFGSGTRLTVV.

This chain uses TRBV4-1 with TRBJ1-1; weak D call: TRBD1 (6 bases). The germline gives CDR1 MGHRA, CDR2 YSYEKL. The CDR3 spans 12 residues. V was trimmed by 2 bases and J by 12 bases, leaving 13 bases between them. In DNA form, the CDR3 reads TGCGCCAGCAGCCAAACAGGGCCCGGGACTTTCTTT. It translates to CASSQTGPGTFF.

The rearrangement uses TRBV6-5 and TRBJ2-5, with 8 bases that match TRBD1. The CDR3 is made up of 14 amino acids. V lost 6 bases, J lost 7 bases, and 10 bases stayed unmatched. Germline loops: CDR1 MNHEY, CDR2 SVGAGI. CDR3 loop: CASRTSGGSGTQYF. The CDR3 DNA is TGTGCCAGCAGAACGTCAGGGGGCTCCGGGACCCAGTACTTC.

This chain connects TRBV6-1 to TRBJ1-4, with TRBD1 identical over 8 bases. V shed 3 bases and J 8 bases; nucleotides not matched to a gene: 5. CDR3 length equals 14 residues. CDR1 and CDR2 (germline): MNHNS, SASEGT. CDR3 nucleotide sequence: TGTGCCAGCAGTGAGGGCAGGGGGCACGAAAAACTGTTTTTT. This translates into CASSEGRGHEKLFF.

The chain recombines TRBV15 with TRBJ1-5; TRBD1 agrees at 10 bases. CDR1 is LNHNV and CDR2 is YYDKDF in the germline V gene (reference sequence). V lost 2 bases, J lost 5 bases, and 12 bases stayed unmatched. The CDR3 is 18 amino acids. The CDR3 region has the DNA TGTGCCACCAGCAGATCTATTCCAACCGGGACAGGGGATCAGCCCCAGCATTTT. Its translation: CATSRSIPTGTGDQPQHF.

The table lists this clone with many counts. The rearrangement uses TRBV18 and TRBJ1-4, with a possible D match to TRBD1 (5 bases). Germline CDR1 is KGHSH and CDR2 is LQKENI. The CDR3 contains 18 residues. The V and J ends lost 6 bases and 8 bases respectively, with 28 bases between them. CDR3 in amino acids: CASSLGRESGRATEKLFF. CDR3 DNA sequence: TGTGCCAGCTCGTTGGGACGAGAAAGTGGGAGGGCCACAGAAAAACTGTTTTTT.

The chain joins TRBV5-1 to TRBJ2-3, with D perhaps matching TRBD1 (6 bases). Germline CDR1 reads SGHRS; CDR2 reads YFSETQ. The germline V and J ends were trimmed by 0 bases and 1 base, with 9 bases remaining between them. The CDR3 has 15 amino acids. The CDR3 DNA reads TGCGCCAGCAGCTTGGGGGCAGGGGGCACAGATACGCAGTATTTT. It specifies CASSLGAGGTDTQYF.

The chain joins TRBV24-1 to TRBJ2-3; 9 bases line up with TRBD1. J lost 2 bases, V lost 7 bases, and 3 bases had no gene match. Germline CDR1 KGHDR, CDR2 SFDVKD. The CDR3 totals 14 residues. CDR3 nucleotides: TGTGCCACCAGCCGGGACAGGGCCACAGATACGCAGTATTTT. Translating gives CATSRDRATDTQYF.

The CDR3 reads CASRIVQGNQPQHF. In DNA, the CDR3 is TGTGCCAGCAGGATTGTACAGGGCAATCAGCCCCAGCATTTT. The rearrangement joins TRBV6-5 to TRBJ1-5; a weak D match, TRBD1 (5 bases). Germline V gene data show CDR1 as MNHEY and CDR2 as SVGAGI. The ends were cut back, 6 bases at V and 2 bases at J, with 11 bases in the middle. The CDR3 totals 14 residues.

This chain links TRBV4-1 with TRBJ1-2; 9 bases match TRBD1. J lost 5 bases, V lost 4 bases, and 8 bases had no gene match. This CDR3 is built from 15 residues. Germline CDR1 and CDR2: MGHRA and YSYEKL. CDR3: CASSRTQQGAYGYTF. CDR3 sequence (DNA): TGCGCCAGCAGCCGAACCCAACAGGGGGCTTATGGCTACACCTTC.

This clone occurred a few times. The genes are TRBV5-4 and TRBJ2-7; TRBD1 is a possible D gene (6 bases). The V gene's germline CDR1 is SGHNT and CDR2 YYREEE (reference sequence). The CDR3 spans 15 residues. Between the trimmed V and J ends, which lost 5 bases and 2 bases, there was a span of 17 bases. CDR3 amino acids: CASSLNRVAPYEQYF. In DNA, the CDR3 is TGTGCCAGCAGTCTTAACAGGGTGGCCCCCTACGAGCAGTACTTC. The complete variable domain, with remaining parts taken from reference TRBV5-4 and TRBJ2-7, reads ETGVTQSPTHLIKTRGQQVTLRCSSQSGHNTVSWYQQALGQGPQFIFQYYREEENGRGNFPPRFSGLQFPNYSSELNVNALELDDSALYLCASSLNRVAPYEQYFGPGTRLTVT.

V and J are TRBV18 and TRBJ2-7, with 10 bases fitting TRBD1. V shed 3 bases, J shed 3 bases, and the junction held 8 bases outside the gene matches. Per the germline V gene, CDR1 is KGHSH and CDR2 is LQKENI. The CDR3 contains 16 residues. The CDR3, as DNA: TGTGCCAGCTCACCCACCGAGACAGGGGGCCTCTACGAGCAGTACTTC. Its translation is CASSPTETGGLYEQYF.